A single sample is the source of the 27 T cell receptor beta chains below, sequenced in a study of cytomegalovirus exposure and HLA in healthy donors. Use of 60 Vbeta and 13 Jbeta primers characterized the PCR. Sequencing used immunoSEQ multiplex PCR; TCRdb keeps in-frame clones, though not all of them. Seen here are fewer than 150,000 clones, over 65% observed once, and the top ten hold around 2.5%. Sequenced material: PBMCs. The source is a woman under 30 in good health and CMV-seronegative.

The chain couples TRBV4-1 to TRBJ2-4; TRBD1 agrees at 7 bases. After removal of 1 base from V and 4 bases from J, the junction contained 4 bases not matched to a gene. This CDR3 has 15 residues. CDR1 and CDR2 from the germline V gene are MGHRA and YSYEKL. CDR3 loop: CASSQADREKNIQYF. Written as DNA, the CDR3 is TGCGCCAGCAGCCAAGCCGACAGGGAAAAAAACATTCAGTACTTC.

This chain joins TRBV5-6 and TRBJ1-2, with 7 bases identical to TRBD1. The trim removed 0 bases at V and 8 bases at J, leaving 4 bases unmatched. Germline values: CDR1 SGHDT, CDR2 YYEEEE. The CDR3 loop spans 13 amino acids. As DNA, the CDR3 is TGTGCCAGCAGCTTGGGACAGGGAAGAGGCTACACCTTC. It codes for CASSLGQGRGYTF.

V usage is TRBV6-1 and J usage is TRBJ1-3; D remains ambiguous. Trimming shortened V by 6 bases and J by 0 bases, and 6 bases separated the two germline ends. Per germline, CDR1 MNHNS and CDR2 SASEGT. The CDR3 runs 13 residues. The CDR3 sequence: CASRALSGNTIYF. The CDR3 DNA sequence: TGTGCCAGCAGAGCACTCTCTGGAAACACCATATATTTT.

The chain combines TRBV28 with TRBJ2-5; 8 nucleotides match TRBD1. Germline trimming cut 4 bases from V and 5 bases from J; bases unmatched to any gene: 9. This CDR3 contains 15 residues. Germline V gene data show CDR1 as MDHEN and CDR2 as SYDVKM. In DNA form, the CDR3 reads TGTGCCAGCAGTTCCGTCGGACAGGGTACCGAGACCCAGTACTTC. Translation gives CASSSVGQGTETQYF.

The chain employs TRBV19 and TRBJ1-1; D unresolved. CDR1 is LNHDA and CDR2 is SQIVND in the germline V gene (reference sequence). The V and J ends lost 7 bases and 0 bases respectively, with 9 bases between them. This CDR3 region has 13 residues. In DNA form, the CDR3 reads TGTGCCAGTAAGGAGAGGATGAACACTGAAGCTTTCTTT. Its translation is CASKERMNTEAFF.

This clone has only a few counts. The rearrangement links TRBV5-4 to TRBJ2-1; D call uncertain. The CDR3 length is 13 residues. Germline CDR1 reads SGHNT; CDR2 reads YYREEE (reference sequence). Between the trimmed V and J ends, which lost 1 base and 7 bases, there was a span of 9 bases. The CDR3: CASSLPPLNEQFF. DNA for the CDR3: TGTGCCAGCAGCTTGCCCCCGTTAAATGAGCAGTTCTTC.

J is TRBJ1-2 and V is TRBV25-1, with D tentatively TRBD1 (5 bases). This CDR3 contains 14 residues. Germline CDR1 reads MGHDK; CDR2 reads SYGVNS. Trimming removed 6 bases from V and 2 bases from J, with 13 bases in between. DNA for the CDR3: TGTGCCAGCAGCGGGACTCCTGCGAACTATGGCTACACCTTC. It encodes CASSGTPANYGYTF.

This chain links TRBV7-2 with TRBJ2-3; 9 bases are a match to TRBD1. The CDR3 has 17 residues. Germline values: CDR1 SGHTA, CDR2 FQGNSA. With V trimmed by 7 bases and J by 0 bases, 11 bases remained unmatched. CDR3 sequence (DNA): TGTGCCAGCACAGTGATCACCGGGACAGGGAGCACAGATACGCAGTATTTT. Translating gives CASTVITGTGSTDTQYF.

In DNA form, the CDR3 reads TGTGCCAGTAGTATCCGGGGGTCGAACACCGGGGAGCTGTTTTTT. Translated, it gives CASSIRGSNTGELFF. This chain connects TRBV19 to TRBJ2-2; the D gene is possibly TRBD2 (6 bases). The CDR3 consists of 15 residues. The V gene lost 3 bases and the J gene lost 0 bases, with 8 bases spanning the gap. Germline values: CDR1 LNHDA, CDR2 SQIVND (reference sequence).

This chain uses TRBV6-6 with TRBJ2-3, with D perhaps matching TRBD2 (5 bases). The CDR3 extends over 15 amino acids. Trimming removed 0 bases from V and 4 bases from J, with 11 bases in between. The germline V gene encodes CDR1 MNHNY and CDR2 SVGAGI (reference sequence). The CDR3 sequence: CASSYSNLASDTQYF. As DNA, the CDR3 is TGTGCCAGCAGTTACTCGAACCTAGCCTCAGATACGCAGTATTTT.

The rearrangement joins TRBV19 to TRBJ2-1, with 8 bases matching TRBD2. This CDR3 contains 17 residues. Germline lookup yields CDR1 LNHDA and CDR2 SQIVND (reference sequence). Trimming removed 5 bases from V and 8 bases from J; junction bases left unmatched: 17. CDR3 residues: CASSFETGTSLSDEQFF. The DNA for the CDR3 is TGTGCCAGTAGTTTCGAGACCGGGACTAGTCTTAGCGATGAGCAGTTCTTC.

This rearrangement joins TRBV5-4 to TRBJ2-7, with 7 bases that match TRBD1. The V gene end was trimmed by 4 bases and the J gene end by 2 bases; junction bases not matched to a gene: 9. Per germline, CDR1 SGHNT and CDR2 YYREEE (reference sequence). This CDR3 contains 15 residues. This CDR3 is CASSPRDSNPYEQYF. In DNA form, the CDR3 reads TGTGCCAGCAGCCCCCGGGACAGCAATCCCTACGAGCAGTACTTC.

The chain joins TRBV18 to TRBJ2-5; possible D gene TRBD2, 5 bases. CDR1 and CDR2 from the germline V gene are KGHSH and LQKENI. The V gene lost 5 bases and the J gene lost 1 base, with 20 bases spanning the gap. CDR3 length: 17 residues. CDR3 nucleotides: TGTGCCAGCTCATACCAGGAGGTAGCGTTAACCCAAGAGACCCAGTACTTC. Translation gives CASSYQEVALTQETQYF.

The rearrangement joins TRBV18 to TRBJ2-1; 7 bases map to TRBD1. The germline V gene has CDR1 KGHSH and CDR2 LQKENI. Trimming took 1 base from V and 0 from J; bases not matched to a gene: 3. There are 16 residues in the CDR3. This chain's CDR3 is CASSPQQGDSYNEQFF. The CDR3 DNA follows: TGTGCCAGCTCACCACAGCAGGGGGACTCCTACAATGAGCAGTTCTTC.

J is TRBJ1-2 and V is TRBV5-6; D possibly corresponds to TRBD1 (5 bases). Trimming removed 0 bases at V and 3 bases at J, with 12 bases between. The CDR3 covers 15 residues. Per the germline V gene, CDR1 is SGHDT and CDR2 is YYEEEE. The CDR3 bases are TGTGCCAGCAGCTTGGGCCAGGGTGTACACTATGGCTACACCTTC. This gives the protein CASSLGQGVHYGYTF.

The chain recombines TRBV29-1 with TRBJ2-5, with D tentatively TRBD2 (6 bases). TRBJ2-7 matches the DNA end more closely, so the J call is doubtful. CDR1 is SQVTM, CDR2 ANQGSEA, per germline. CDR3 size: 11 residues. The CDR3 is CSVSEEGEQYF. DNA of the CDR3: TGCAGCGTGAGTGAGGAGGGCGAGCAGTACTTC.

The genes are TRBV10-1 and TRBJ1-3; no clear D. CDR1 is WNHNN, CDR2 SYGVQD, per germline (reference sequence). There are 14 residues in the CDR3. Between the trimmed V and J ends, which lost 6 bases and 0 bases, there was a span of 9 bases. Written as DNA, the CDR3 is TGCGCCAGCAGGGACGGACTCTCTGGAAACACCATATATTTT. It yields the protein CASRDGLSGNTIYF.

The CDR3 DNA follows: TGCGCCAGCAGCTCCGGGACAGGGAATTTTGATACGCAGTATTTT. Protein sequence: CASSSGTGNFDTQYF. V and J are TRBV4-3 and TRBJ2-3; 9 bases align to TRBD1. Trimming cost V 5 bases and J 6 bases; bases outside gene matches: 9. Germline lookup yields CDR1 LGHNA and CDR2 YSLEER. CDR3 length: 15 residues.

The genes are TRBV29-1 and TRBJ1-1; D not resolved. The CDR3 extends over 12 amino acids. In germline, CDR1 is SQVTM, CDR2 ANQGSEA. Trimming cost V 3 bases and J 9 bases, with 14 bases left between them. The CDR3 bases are TGCAGCGTTGATGGGCCAGAGCCGAAAGCTTTCTTT. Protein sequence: CSVDGPEPKAFF.

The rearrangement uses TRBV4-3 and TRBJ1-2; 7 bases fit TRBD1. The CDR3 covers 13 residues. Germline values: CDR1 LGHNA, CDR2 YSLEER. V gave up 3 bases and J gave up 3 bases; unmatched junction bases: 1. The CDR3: CASSQGTDYGYTF. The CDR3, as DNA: TGCGCCAGCAGCCAGGGGACAGACTATGGCTACACCTTC.

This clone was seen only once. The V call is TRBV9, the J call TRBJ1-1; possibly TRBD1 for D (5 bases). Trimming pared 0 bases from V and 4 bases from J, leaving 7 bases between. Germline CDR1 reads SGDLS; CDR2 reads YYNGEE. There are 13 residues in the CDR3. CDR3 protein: CASSVVGATEAFF. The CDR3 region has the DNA TGTGCCAGCAGCGTAGTAGGGGCCACTGAAGCTTTCTTT.

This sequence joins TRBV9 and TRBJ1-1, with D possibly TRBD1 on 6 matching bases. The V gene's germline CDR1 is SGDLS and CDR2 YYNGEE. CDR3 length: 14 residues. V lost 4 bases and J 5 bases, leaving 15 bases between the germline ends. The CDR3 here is CASSPQQGATEAFF. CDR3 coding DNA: TGTGCCAGCAGCCCCCAACAGGGAGCGACTGAAGCTTTCTTT.

The CDR3 is CASRFYWTSGHTAYEQYF. The CDR3 region has the DNA TGTGCCAGCAGGTTCTATTGGACTAGCGGGCATACTGCCTACGAGCAGTACTTC. This chain connects TRBV27 to TRBJ2-7; 11 positions agree with TRBD2. Germline CDR1 and CDR2: MNHEY and SMNVEV (reference sequence). The CDR3 is made up of 18 amino acids. The ends lost 6 bases at V and 2 bases at J; junction bases unmatched: 15.

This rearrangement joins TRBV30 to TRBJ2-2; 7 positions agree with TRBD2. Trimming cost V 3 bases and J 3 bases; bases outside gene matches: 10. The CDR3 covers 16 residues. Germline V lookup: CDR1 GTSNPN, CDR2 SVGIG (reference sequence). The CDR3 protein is CAWSDIRGVYTGELFF. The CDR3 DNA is TGTGCCTGGAGCGATATACGGGGGGTATACACCGGGGAGCTGTTTTTT.

The CDR3 loop reads CASSHHGGGRGNEQFF. The DNA of the CDR3 is TGCGCCAGCAGCCATCATGGGGGGGGGCGGGGGAATGAGCAGTTCTTC. The chain recombines TRBV4-3 with TRBJ2-1; a weak D match, TRBD2 (7 bases). Trimming took off 3 bases at V and 7 bases at J, with 19 bases between the two ends. The CDR3 has 16 residues. CDR1 LGHNA and CDR2 YSLEER come from the germline V gene.

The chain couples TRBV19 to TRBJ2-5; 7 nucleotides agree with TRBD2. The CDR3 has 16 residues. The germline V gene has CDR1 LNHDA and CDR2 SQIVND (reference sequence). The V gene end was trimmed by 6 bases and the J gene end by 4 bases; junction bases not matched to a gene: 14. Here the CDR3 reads CASSQSGDFLAETQYF. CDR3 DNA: TGTGCCAGTAGCCAAAGCGGGGACTTCCTCGCAGAGACCCAGTACTTC.

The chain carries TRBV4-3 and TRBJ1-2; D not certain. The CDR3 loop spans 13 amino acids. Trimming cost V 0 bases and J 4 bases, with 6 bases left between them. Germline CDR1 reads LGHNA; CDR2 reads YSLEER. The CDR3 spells CASSQDRTYGYTF. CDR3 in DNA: TGCGCCAGCAGCCAAGACAGAACCTATGGCTACACCTTC.